This T cell receptor (beta chain) was documented in a study of cytomegalovirus exposure and HLA in healthy donors. General study points: Rare TCR sequences predominated, though certain public TCRs were found in many donors. HLA-A and HLA-B allele assignments for most subjects were reportedly predicted accurately using TCR beta sequences.

A multiplex PCR was run with 60 Vbeta primers and 13 Jbeta primers. The data were produced by immunoSEQ multiplex PCR, yet TCRdb's version contains in-frame clones alone and is incomplete. This sample has approximately 210,000 clones, with around 80% found just once. Germline CDR1 LNHDA, CDR2 SQIVND (reference sequence). The ends were cut back, 4 bases at V and 3 bases at J, with 9 bases in the middle. CDR3 length equals 13 residues. As to this clone: The target antigen is unknown.

Sequenced material: PBMCs. This sequence originates from a middle-aged woman in good health and CMV-seronegative. The chain links TRBV19 to TRBJ1-2; D not certain. The CDR3 here is CASSNTADYGYTF. DNA of the CDR3: TGTGCCAGTAGTAATACAGCTGACTATGGCTACACCTTC.